One and the same sample provided the 22 T cell receptor beta chains below, sequenced in a study of early T cells in non-severe SARS-CoV-2 infection. TCRdb redid the calling of the 5' RACE reads with MiXCR, one entry per CDR3 protein. The table shows just under 65,000 distinct CDR3 sequences, with approximately 14% occurring only once. Sequenced sample: whole blood. The receptor set was obtained from an adult who was a healthcare worker with PCR-confirmed SARS-CoV-2 infection or an uninfected control (not recorded which).

This clonotype was seen many times. The chain combines TRBV19 with TRBJ1-1, with 7 bases matching TRBD1. Germline-derived CDR1 and CDR2 are LNHDA and SQIVND (reference sequence). The CDR3 runs 13 residues. The J segment lost 5 bases and the V segment lost 6 bases, leaving 6 bases of the junction unmatched. The CDR3 is CASRIQGMTEAFF. The CDR3 region has the DNA TGTGCCAGTAGAATACAGGGGATGACTGAAGCTTTCTTT.

This clonotype was recorded a few times. The CDR3 sequence: CASSPTPDRGGQPQHF. CDR3 DNA: TGTGCCAGCAGCCCAACCCCGGACAGGGGAGGTCAGCCCCAGCATTTT. This chain connects TRBV11-2 to TRBJ1-5; TRBD1 matches 9 bases. This CDR3 is 16 amino acids long. The germline V gene has CDR1 SGHAT and CDR2 FQNNGV. V dropped 5 bases and J dropped 6; count of bases not matched to a gene: 11.

This clonotype was seen ten or more times. The chain has TRBV7-6 and TRBJ2-3; D uncertain. CDR1 is SGHVS, CDR2 FNYEAQ, per germline. This CDR3 comprises 14 residues. With 3 bases removed from V and 2 bases from J, the gap between germline ends came to 9 bases. CDR3 sequence (DNA): TGTGCCAGCAGCTTCAGCCTTTCCACAGATACGCAGTATTTT. Amino acids: CASSFSLSTDTQYF.

This clonotype has only a few counts. The J gene is TRBJ2-7, the V gene TRBV29-1; TRBD1 might be the D (6 bases). The CDR3 is 12 amino acids. Per germline, CDR1 SQVTM and CDR2 ANQGSEA. V lost 6 bases to trimming and J lost 7 bases, with 16 bases between them. The CDR3 region is CSVPSGVGEQYF. The CDR3 region has the DNA TGCAGCGTCCCTTCAGGGGTGGGGGAGCAGTACTTC.

This clonotype was found a few times. This sequence joins TRBV11-3 and TRBJ2-3; 14 bases line up with TRBD2. Unmatched junction bases numbered 5, after V lost 5 bases and J lost 1 base. In germline, CDR1 is SGHNT, CDR2 YENEEA. This CDR3 has 17 amino acids. In nucleotides, the CDR3 is TGTGCCAGCAGCCACGGGACTAGCGGGGGAGGCACAGATACGCAGTATTTT. Its protein product is CASSHGTSGGGTDTQYF.

The chain recombines TRBV10-1 with TRBJ1-1; 8 bases align to TRBD1. In germline, CDR1 is WNHNN, CDR2 SYGVQD (reference sequence). V dropped 8 bases and J dropped 5; count of bases not matched to a gene: 7. The CDR3 totals 13 residues. CDR3 nucleotide sequence: TGCGCCAGCGCCCGGACAGGGCAGACTGAAGCTTTCTTT. Residues: CASARTGQTEAFF.

This clonotype was detected a few times. This chain joins TRBV6-1 and TRBJ2-4; D is perhaps TRBD1 (6 bases). The CDR3 spans 12 residues. V lost 8 bases and J lost 7, with 12 bases in between. Looked up from germline, CDR1 is MNHNS and CDR2 is SASEGT. This CDR3 is CASRDRLNIQYF. The DNA for the CDR3 is TGTGCCAGCCGCGACAGGTTGAACATTCAGTACTTC.

This chain's CDR3 is CSARVTGGFATDTQYF. CDR3 coding DNA: TGCAGTGCTAGAGTGACAGGGGGTTTTGCCACAGATACGCAGTATTTT. The gene calls are TRBV20-1 and TRBJ2-3, with 9 bases that match TRBD1. Germline-derived CDR1 and CDR2 are DFQATT and SNEGSKA (reference sequence). The CDR3 has 16 amino acids. V shed 1 base, J shed 2 bases, and the junction held 7 bases outside the gene matches.

The CDR3 spells CSVGERGTEAFF. The CDR3 nucleotides are TGCAGCGTAGGGGAGCGGGGCACTGAAGCTTTCTTT. This chain uses TRBV29-1 with TRBJ1-1, with TRBD1 as a possible D gene (5 bases). Looked up from germline, CDR1 is SQVTM and CDR2 is ANQGSEA. This CDR3 has 12 residues. V was pared by 6 bases and J by 4 bases, with 12 bases between.

This sequence joins TRBV7-9 and TRBJ1-2; maybe TRBD1 (6 bases). This CDR3 contains 13 residues. The V end lost 1 base, the J end lost 8 bases, and 11 bases lay between the germline ends. From germline, CDR1 is SEHNR and CDR2 FQNEAQ (reference sequence). This CDR3 is CASSLGAGAGYTF. The CDR3 nucleotides are TGTGCCAGCAGCTTAGGGGCAGGGGCCGGCTACACCTTC.

This clonotype occurred a few times. The genes are TRBV12-3 or TRBV12-4 and TRBJ1-1; the match to TRBD1 covers 8 bases. This CDR3 comprises 14 residues. The V gene end was trimmed by 6 bases and the J gene end by 1 base; junction bases not matched to a gene: 4. This CDR3 is CASRGTGRNTEAFF. The DNA of the CDR3 is TGTGCCAGCAGGGGGACAGGACGGAACACTGAAGCTTTCTTT.

This clonotype has only a few counts. This chain connects TRBV20-1 to TRBJ2-5, with D tentatively TRBD2 (5 bases). Germline V gene lookup returns CDR1 DFQATT and CDR2 SNEGSKA (reference sequence). The CDR3 contains 14 residues. Trimming left V 6 bases short and J 4 bases short, with 18 bases between. This CDR3 is CSARIPGVVETQYF. CDR3 nucleotides: TGCAGTGCCAGAATTCCCGGGGTTGTAGAGACCCAGTACTTC.

This chain links TRBV6-6 with TRBJ1-3; tentatively, D is TRBD1 (5 bases). This CDR3 comprises 18 residues. V lost 0 bases and J 4 bases, leaving 19 bases between the germline ends. The V gene's germline CDR1 is MNHNY and CDR2 SVGAGI (reference sequence). The CDR3 DNA reads as TGTGCCAGCAGTTACTCGGAGCTCCGGGGGATATCGGGAAACACCATATATTTT. Encoded protein: CASSYSELRGISGNTIYF.

V and J are TRBV3-1 and TRBJ2-5; 8 bases match TRBD2. Germline CDR1 LGHDT, CDR2 YNNKEL (reference sequence). The V gene end was trimmed by 2 bases and the J gene end by 4 bases; junction bases not matched to a gene: 9. CDR3 length: 16 amino acids. The CDR3 loop is CASSQNTGGPAETQYF. In nucleotides, the CDR3 is TGTGCCAGCAGCCAAAATACGGGGGGGCCGGCAGAGACCCAGTACTTC.

This clonotype has a count of ten or more. The V gene is TRBV6-1, the J gene TRBJ2-6; 9 bases fit TRBD1. The V segment lost 8 bases and the J segment 3 bases; nucleotides outside the gene matches: 5. Germline CDR1 is MNHNS and CDR2 is SASEGT. The CDR3 runs to 15 residues. CDR3 sequence (DNA): TGTGCCAGCGTGACAGGGGGTGGTGGGGCCAACGTCCTGACTTTC. As protein: CASVTGGGGANVLTF.

The rearrangement links TRBV3-1 to TRBJ2-2; no clear D gene. Per the germline V gene, CDR1 is LGHDT and CDR2 is YNNKEL (reference sequence). Trimming removed 6 bases at V and 0 bases at J, with 11 bases between. This CDR3 has 15 amino acids. CDR3: CASRLGLANTGELFF. The DNA for the CDR3 is TGTGCCAGCAGACTGGGCCTCGCGAACACCGGGGAGCTGTTTTTT.

This clonotype was seen many times. The rearrangement uses TRBV5-1 and TRBJ2-7, with D uncertain. V gave up 6 bases and J gave up 4 bases, with 8 bases separating them. The CDR3 has 11 amino acids. Germline loops: CDR1 SGHRS, CDR2 YFSETQ. For the CDR3, the DNA is TGCGCCAGCAAGGCGGAATACGAGCAGTACTTC. Amino acid sequence: CASKAEYEQYF.

This clonotype was picked up many times. CDR3 in amino acids: CASSGGAANEQFF. CDR3 bases: TGTGCCAGCAGCGGGGGGGCCGCCAATGAGCAGTTCTTC. The chain recombines TRBV12-3 or TRBV12-4 with TRBJ2-1; 8 bases line up with TRBD2. V lost 6 bases to trimming and J lost 6 bases; unmatched junction nucleotides: 4. This CDR3 spans 13 amino acids.

This clonotype was detected only a few times. The chain is built from TRBV6-6 and TRBJ1-1, with D possibly TRBD1 on 5 matching bases. In germline, CDR1 is MNHNY, CDR2 SVGAGI (reference sequence). The CDR3 totals 16 residues. The germline V and J ends were trimmed by 5 bases and 0 bases, with 16 bases remaining between them. CDR3 loop: CASSRRQYGMNTEAFF. CDR3 in DNA: TGTGCCAGCAGTCGCAGACAGTACGGAATGAACACTGAAGCTTTCTTT.

The J gene is TRBJ2-3, the V gene TRBV2; D not certain. Germline V gives CDR1 SNHLY, CDR2 FYNNEI. The CDR3 consists of 14 residues. V lost 10 bases and J 0 bases, leaving 14 bases between the germline ends. DNA for the CDR3: TGTGCCACCTTTGGGCTCCGAAGCACAGATACGCAGTATTTT. Translated: CATFGLRSTDTQYF.

The gene calls are TRBV5-1 and TRBJ1-1; the D is unclear. Trimming took off 0 bases at V and 0 bases at J, with 18 bases between the two ends. Germline V gene lookup returns CDR1 SGHRS and CDR2 YFSETQ. This CDR3 contains 18 residues. The CDR3 nucleotides are TGCGCCAGCAGCTTGGTGGGGTCCCCGCATTTCATGAACACTGAAGCTTTCTTT. Translation: CASSLVGSPHFMNTEAFF.

The chain employs TRBV30 and TRBJ1-4; D is ambiguous. The germline V and J ends were trimmed by 0 bases and 5 bases, with 10 bases remaining between them. CDR1 GTSNPN and CDR2 SVGIG come from the germline V gene (reference sequence). This CDR3 region has 14 residues. The CDR3 region is CAWSVPGGNEKLFF. The CDR3, as DNA: TGTGCCTGGAGTGTACCCGGCGGCAATGAAAAACTGTTTTTT.